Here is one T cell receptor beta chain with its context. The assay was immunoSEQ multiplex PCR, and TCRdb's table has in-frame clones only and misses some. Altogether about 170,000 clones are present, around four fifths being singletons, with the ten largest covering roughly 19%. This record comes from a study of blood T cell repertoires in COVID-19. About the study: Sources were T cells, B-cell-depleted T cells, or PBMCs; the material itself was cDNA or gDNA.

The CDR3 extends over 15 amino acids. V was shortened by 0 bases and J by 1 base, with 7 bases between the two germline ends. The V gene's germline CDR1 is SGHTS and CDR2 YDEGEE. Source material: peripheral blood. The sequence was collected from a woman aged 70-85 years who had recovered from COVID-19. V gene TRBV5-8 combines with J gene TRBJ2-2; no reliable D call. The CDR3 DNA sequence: TGTGCCAGCAGCTTGGCGCCGGGGAACACCGGGGAGCTGTTTTTT. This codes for CASSLAPGNTGELFF.